The clone carrying this T cell receptor beta chain was detected a few times. Its antigen is unidentified. At one boundary the junction diverges from the germline segment, which might be a read error. Looked up from germline, CDR1 is MGHRA and CDR2 is YSYEKL. The CDR3 runs to 15 residues. These data come from a study of post-analysis software for immune sequencing data. Study as a whole: There were relapsing-remitting, secondary progressive and progressive-relapsing multiple sclerosis among the disease courses included. Study results and caveats: Four or five TRBV segments (TRBV5-6, TRBV5-1 and TRBV20-1 among them) occurred more frequently in patients than in controls.

The TCR beta cDNA libraries contained unique molecular identifiers. TCRdb recomputed calls from the PCR reads with MiXCR, one row per CDR3 protein. The sample has approximately 360,000 distinct CDR3 sequences; 30% to 45% are singletons. The TCR was taken from a girl aged 5-17 years with multiple sclerosis. The chain uses TRBV4-1 and TRBJ2-3; 7 positions match TRBD2. The sequenced sample was blood. The CDR3: CASSQLGLHTGTQYF. In DNA form, the CDR3 reads TGCGCCAGCAGCCAACTGGGACTACACACAGGTACGCAGTATTTT.